The 5 T cell receptor beta chains below were found in one sample sequenced in a study of OX40 agonist ivuxolimab in advanced cancers. The protocol was immunoSEQ multiplex PCR, while the TCRdb copy is restricted to in-frame clones and leaves out a portion. This table holds approximately 64,000 clones, roughly 88% found once. Source: CD4+ or CD8+ T cells sorted from blood, taken in a trial of the OX40 agonist ivuxolimab. These receptors were taken from an adult with an advanced solid tumor such as melanoma, head and neck, liver or kidney cancer.

The chain links TRBV19 to TRBJ1-2; the D is unclear. The CDR3 extends over 15 amino acids. The germline V gene has CDR1 LNHDA and CDR2 SQIVND (reference sequence). V gave up 3 bases and J gave up 5 bases, with 16 bases separating them. Here the CDR3 DNA reads TGTGCCAGTAGTATCCCGACCCTAAACACATATGGCTACACCTTC. Its protein product is CASSIPTLNTYGYTF.

The V and J genes are TRBV27 and TRBJ2-3; weak D call: TRBD2 (5 bases). CDR3 length: 15 residues. V was shortened by 1 base and J by 1 base, with 9 bases between the two germline ends. Germline lookup yields CDR1 MNHEY and CDR2 SMNVEV (reference sequence). The CDR3 nucleotides are TGTGCCAGCAGTTTATTCGGGGAACGCACAGATACGCAGTATTTT. Its protein product is CASSLFGERTDTQYF.

CDR3 DNA: TGTGCCAGCAGCGGGTTAGCCCAGGCCCAAGAGACCCAGTACTTC. This gives the protein CASSGLAQAQETQYF. This sequence joins TRBV9 and TRBJ2-5; the D is unclear. Germline loops: CDR1 SGDLS, CDR2 YYNGEE. V was shortened by 3 bases and J by 1 base, with 13 bases between the two germline ends. There are 15 residues in the CDR3.

By sample share, this clone is medium-sized (0.01 to 0.1%). The identical CDR3 is also encoded by other nucleotide sequences in the sample. The chain uses TRBV6-6 and TRBJ1-5; D is ambiguous. V lost 3 bases to trimming and J lost 3 bases, with 9 bases between them. Germline lookup yields CDR1 MNHNY and CDR2 SVGAGI (reference sequence). The CDR3 runs 14 residues. In DNA form, the CDR3 reads TGTGCCAGCAGTTATGGGCGGAACAATCAGCCCCAGCATTTT. This gives the protein CASSYGRNNQPQHF.

The chain couples TRBV6-5 to TRBJ2-7; perhaps D is TRBD1 or TRBD2 (5 bases each). Looked up from germline, CDR1 is MNHEY and CDR2 is SVGAGI. V lost 2 bases and J 2 bases, leaving 10 bases between the germline ends. CDR3 length: 14 residues. CDR3 in amino acids: CASSYTGRTYEQYF. The CDR3 DNA reads as TGTGCCAGCAGTTACACGGGACGAACCTACGAGCAGTACTTC.